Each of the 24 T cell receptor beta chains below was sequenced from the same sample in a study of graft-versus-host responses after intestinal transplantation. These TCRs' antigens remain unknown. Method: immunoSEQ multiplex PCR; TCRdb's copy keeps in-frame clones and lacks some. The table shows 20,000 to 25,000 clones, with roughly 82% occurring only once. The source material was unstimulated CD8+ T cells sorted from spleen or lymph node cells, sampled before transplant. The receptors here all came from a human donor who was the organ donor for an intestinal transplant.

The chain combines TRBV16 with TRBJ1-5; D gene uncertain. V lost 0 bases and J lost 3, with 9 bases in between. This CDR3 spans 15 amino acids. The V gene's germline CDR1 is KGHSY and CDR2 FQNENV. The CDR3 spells CASSQSVSFNQPQHF. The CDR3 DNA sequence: TGTGCCAGCAGCCAATCGGTCAGCTTCAATCAGCCCCAGCATTTT.

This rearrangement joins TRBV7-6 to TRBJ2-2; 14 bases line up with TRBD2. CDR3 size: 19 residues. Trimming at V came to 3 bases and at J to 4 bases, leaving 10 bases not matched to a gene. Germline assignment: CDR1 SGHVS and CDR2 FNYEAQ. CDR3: CASSFLGTSGSRGTGELFF. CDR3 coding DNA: TGTGCCAGCAGCTTCTTAGGGACTAGCGGGAGTCGGGGCACCGGGGAGCTGTTTTTT.

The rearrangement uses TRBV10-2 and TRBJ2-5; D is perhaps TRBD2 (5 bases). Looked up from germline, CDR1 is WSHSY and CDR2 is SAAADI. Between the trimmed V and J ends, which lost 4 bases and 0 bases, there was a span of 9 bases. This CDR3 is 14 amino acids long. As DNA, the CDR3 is TGCGCCAGCAGTGCTCGGGGTTACCAAGAGACCCAGTACTTC. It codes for CASSARGYQETQYF.

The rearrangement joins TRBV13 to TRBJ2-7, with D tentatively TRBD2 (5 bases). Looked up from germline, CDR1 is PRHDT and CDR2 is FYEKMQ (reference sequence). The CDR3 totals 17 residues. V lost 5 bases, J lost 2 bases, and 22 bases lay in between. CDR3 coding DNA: TGTGCCAGCAGCGCACGACGCGAGGGCCTAAAGACCTACGAGCAGTACTTC. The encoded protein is CASSARREGLKTYEQYF.

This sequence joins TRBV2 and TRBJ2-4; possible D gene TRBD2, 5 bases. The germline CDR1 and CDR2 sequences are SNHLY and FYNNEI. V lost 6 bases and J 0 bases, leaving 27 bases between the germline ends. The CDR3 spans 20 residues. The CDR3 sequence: CASRRRVGILAHPAKNIQYF. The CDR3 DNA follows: TGTGCCAGCAGAAGAAGGGTGGGCATCCTAGCCCACCCAGCCAAAAACATTCAGTACTTC.

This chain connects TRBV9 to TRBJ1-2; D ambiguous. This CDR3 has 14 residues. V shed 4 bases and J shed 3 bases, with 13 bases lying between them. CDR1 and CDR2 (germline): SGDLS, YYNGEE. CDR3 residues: CASSPRGDYYGYTF. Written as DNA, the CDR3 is TGTGCCAGCAGCCCCCGGGGAGACTACTATGGCTACACCTTC.

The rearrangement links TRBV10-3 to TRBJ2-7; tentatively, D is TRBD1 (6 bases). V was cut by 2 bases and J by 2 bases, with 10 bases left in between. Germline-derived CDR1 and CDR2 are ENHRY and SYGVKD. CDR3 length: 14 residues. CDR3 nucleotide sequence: TGTGCCATCAGTGAGGAAGACAGGACCTACGAGCAGTACTTC. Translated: CAISEEDRTYEQYF.

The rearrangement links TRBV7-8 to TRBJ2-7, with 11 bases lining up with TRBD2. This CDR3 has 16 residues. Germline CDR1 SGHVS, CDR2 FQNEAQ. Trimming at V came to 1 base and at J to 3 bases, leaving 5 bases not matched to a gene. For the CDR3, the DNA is TGTGCCAGCAGCTTAGGTTGGACTAGCGGGCACTACGAGCAGTACTTC. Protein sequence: CASSLGWTSGHYEQYF.

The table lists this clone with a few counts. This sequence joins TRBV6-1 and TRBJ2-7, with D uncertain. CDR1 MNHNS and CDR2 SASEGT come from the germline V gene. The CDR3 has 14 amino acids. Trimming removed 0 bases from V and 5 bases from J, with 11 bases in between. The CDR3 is CASSEAGGGDEQYF. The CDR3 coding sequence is TGTGCCAGCAGTGAAGCGGGTGGCGGAGACGAGCAGTACTTC.

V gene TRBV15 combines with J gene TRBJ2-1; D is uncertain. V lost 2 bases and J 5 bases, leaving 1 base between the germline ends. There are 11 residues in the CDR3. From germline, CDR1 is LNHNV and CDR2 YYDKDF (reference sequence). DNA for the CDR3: TGTGCCACCAGCAGAAACAATGAGCAGTTCTTC. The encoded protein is CATSRNNEQFF.

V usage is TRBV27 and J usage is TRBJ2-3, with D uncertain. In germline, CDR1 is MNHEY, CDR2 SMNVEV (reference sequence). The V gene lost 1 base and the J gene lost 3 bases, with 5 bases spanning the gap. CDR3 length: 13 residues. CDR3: CASSLFTTDTQYF. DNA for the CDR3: TGTGCCAGCAGTTTATTTACGACAGATACGCAGTATTTT.

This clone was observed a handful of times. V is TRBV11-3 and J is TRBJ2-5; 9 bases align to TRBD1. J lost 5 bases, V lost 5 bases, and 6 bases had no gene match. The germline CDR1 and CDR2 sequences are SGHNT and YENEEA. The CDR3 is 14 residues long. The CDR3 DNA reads TGTGCCAGCAGCCCCTGGACAGGGGACGAGACCCAGTACTTC. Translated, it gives CASSPWTGDETQYF.

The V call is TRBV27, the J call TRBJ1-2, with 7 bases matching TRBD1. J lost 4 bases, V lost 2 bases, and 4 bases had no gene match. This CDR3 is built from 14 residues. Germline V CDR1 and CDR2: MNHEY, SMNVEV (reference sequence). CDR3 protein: CASSLGRQGYGYTF. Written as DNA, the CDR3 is TGTGCCAGCAGTTTAGGCAGACAGGGCTATGGCTACACCTTC.

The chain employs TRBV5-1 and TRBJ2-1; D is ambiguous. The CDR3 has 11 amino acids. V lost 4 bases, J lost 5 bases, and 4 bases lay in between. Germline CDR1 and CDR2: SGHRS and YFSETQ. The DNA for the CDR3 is TGCGCCAGCAGCCATAACAATGAGCAGTTCTTC. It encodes CASSHNNEQFF.

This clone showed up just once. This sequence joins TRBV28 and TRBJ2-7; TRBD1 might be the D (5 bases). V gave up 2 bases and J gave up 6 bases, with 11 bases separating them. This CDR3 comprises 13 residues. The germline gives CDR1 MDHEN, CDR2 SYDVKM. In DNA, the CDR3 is TGTGCCAGCAGTTTAGGGCAGGGAACCGAGCAGTACTTC. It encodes CASSLGQGTEQYF. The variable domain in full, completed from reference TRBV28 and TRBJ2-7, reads DVKVTQSSRYLVKRTGEKVFLECVQDMDHENMFWYRQDPGLGLRLIYFSYDVKMKEKGDIPEGYSVSREKKERFSLILESASTNQTSMYLCASSLGQGTEQYFGPGTRLTVT.

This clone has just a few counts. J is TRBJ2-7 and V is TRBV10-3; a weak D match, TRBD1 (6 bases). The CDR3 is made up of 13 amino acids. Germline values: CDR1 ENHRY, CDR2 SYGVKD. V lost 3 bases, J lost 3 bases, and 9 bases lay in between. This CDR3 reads CAISENRVYEQYF. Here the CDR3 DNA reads TGTGCCATCAGTGAAAACAGGGTCTACGAGCAGTACTTC.

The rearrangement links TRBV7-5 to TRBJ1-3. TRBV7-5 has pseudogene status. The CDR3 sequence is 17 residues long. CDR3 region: CVRSLGGREISGNTIYF. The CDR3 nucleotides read TGTGTCAGAAGCTTAGGCGGTCGGGAAATCTCTGGAAACACCATATATTTT.

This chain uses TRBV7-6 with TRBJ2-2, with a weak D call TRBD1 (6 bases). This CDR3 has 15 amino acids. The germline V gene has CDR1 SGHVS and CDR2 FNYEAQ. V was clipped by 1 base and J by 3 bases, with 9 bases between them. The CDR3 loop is CASSLVEGDTGELFF. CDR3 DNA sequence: TGTGCCAGCAGCTTAGTCGAGGGGGACACCGGGGAGCTGTTTTTT.

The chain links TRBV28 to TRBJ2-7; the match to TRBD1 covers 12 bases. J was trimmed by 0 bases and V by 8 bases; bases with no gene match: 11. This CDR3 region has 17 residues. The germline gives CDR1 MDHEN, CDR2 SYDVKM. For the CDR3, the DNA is TGTGCCAGCTGCCCGGGGACAGGGGGCACCTGCTCCTACGAGCAGTACTTC. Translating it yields CASCPGTGGTCSYEQYF.

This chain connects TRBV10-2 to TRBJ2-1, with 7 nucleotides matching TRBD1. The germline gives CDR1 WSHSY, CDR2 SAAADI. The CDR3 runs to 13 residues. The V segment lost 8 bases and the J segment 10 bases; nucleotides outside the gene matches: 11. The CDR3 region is CASAYGQAQEQFF. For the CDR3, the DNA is TGCGCCAGCGCCTACGGACAGGCACAGGAGCAGTTCTTC.

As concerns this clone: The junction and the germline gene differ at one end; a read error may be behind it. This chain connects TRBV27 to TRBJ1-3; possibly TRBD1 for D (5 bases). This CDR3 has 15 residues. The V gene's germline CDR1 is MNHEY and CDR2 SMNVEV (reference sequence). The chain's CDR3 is CASRTDSNSGSTIYF. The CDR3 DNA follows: TGTGCCAGCAGGACAGACAGTAACTCTGGAAGCACCATATATTTT.

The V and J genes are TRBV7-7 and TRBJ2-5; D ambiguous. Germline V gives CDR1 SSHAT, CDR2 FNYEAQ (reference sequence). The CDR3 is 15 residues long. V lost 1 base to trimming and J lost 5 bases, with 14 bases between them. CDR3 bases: TGTGCCAGCAGCTTAGAAACCCGAGGTGATGAGACCCAGTACTTC. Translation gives CASSLETRGDETQYF.

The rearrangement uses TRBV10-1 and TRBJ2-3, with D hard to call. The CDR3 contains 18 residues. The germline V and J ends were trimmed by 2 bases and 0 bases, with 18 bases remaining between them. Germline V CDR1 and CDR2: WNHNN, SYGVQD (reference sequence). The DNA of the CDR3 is TGCGCCAGCAGTGAGCCTCCGGCTCCGGCCTCTAGCACAGATACGCAGTATTTT. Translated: CASSEPPAPASSTDTQYF.

The CDR3 here is CASSPRSDTQYF. In DNA, the CDR3 is TGTGCCAGCAGCCCCCGGTCAGATACGCAGTATTTT. This sequence joins TRBV25-1 and TRBJ2-3; D remains ambiguous. This CDR3 comprises 12 residues. The V end lost 6 bases, the J end lost 4 bases, and 8 bases lay between the germline ends. Germline V gives CDR1 MGHDK, CDR2 SYGVNS.